Presented here are 15 T cell receptor beta chains from one specimen sequenced in a study of CD8+CD57+ T cells in acquired aplastic anemia. TCR beta VDJ and CDR3 profiles were obtained from a genomic DNA template. One entry per CDR3 protein results from TCRdb running MiXCR on the reads. The repertoire holds more than 100,000 distinct CDR3 sequences, with 40% to 45% as singletons. Sequenced material: sorted CD4+, CD8+, or CD8+CD57+ T cells (not recorded which) from PBMCs. These receptors were collected from a human donor in good health, serving as a control.

This clonotype was picked up many times. The rearrangement joins TRBV20-1 to TRBJ1-1, with D hard to call. This CDR3 is 13 amino acids long. Trimming removed 0 bases from V and 4 bases from J, with 9 bases in between. Germline values: CDR1 DFQATT, CDR2 SNEGSKA (reference sequence). CDR3 amino acids: CSARDWGGTEAFF. The CDR3, as DNA: TGCAGTGCTAGAGATTGGGGAGGCACTGAAGCTTTCTTT.

This clonotype was counted at least ten times. The chain links TRBV7-9 to TRBJ2-5, with 10 bases aligning to TRBD2. V was clipped by 3 bases and J by 7 bases; unmatched bases: 8. The CDR3 has 15 residues. Per the germline V gene, CDR1 is SEHNR and CDR2 is FQNEAQ (reference sequence). The CDR3 nucleotides read TGTGCCAGCAGCTTGGGGACTAGCGCGCAACGGACCCAGTACTTC. Its translation is CASSLGTSAQRTQYF. The whole variable domain, filled in from reference TRBV7-9 and TRBJ2-5, reads DTGVSQNPRHKITKRGQNVTFRCDPISEHNRLYWYRQTLGQGPEFLTYFQNEAQLEKSRLLSDRFSAERPKGSFSTLEIQRTEQGDSAMYLCASSLGTSAQRTQYFGPGTRLLVL.

Turning to this clonotype: A single base separates this from a much larger clone, so it may be a read error. The genes are TRBV5-1 and TRBJ2-5, with D unresolved. V was cut by 3 bases and J by 5 bases, with 11 bases left in between. The germline V gene has CDR1 SGHRS and CDR2 YFSETQ. The CDR3 has 13 residues. Here the CDR3 DNA reads TGCGCCAGCAGCTCCCCAAGGAGCGAGACCCAGTACTTC. It encodes CASSSPRSETQYF. The entire variable domain, with the rest obtained from reference TRBV5-1 and TRBJ2-5, is as follows: KAGVTQTPRYLIKTRGQQVTLSCSPISGHRSVSWYQQTPGQGLQFLFEYFSETQRNKGNFPGRFSGRQFSNSRSEMNVSTLELGDSALYLCASSSPRSETQYFGPGTRLLVL.

Ten or more counts support this clonotype. CDR3 in DNA: TGCGCCAGCAGTGAGTCCCCAGGACAGGGGGTGAATGAGCAGTTCTTC. This sequence encodes CASSESPGQGVNEQFF. The J gene is TRBJ2-1, the V gene TRBV10-1, with 10 bases lining up with TRBD1. This CDR3 spans 16 amino acids. Germline trimming cut 0 bases from V and 7 bases from J; bases unmatched to any gene: 6. Germline V gene lookup returns CDR1 WNHNN and CDR2 SYGVQD (reference sequence).

This clonotype was observed at least ten times. The gene calls are TRBV24-1 and TRBJ2-6; D not certain. Germline V gene lookup returns CDR1 KGHDR and CDR2 SFDVKD. The CDR3 is 9 amino acids. V was shortened by 10 bases and J by 15 bases, with 9 bases between the two germline ends. CDR3 sequence: CATTHSLTF. The CDR3 nucleotides read TGTGCCACGACTCACTCCCTGACTTTC.

V gene TRBV7-3 combines with J gene TRBJ2-7; 7 bases are shared with TRBD2. The CDR3 covers 13 residues. The ends lost 6 bases at V and 5 bases at J; junction bases unmatched: 7. The germline gives CDR1 SGHTA, CDR2 FQGTGA. CDR3 in DNA: TGTGCCAGCAGTCCGGCAGGGAGGGACGAGCAGTACTTC. This gives the protein CASSPAGRDEQYF.

This clonotype has more than one count but fewer than ten. This chain joins TRBV19 and TRBJ2-7; D might be TRBD1 (5 bases). V gave up 3 bases and J gave up 3 bases, with 12 bases separating them. Germline V lookup: CDR1 LNHDA, CDR2 SQIVND (reference sequence). CDR3 length: 14 amino acids. Here the CDR3 reads CASSISTVVYEQYF. CDR3 sequence (DNA): TGTGCCAGTAGTATCTCGACAGTCGTCTACGAGCAGTACTTC.

This clonotype occurred many times. The chain employs TRBV5-1 and TRBJ2-6, with 7 bases fitting TRBD1. V lost 0 bases to trimming and J lost 2 bases; unmatched junction nucleotides: 5. CDR1 and CDR2 from the germline V gene are SGHRS and YFSETQ. The CDR3 length is 17 residues. CDR3 nucleotides: TGCGCCAGCAGCTTGGTACCCACAGGGGCTGGGGCCAACGTCCTGACTTTC. Encoded protein: CASSLVPTGAGANVLTF.

The rearrangement uses TRBV7-2 and TRBJ2-7, with a tentative D call TRBD1 (6 bases). Per the germline V gene, CDR1 is SGHTA and CDR2 is FQGNSA. V lost 4 bases and J 7 bases, leaving 8 bases between the germline ends. The length of the CDR3 is 11 residues. The CDR3 reads CASSSTGEQYF. The CDR3 DNA sequence: TGTGCCAGCAGCTCCACAGGGGAGCAGTACTTC.

This clonotype was picked up many times. The V gene is TRBV15, the J gene TRBJ1-2; perhaps TRBD1 as D (5 bases). CDR3 length equals 14 residues. With 1 base removed from V and 7 bases from J, the gap between germline ends came to 13 bases. Germline CDR1 is LNHNV and CDR2 is YYDKDF (reference sequence). The CDR3 DNA reads as TGTGCCACCAGCAGAGGTGGGACCCCCGGTGGCTACACCTTC. Amino acids: CATSRGGTPGGYTF.

This clonotype has just one count. The chain couples TRBV6-1 to TRBJ1-5; 9 nucleotides agree with TRBD1. Germline V gene sequence: CDR1 MNHNS, CDR2 SASEGT. With 7 bases clipped from V and 7 bases from J, the junction kept 8 bases outside the gene matches. CDR3 length: 14 residues. CDR3 region: CASTPHTGGQPQHF. The CDR3 DNA follows: TGTGCCAGCACTCCGCATACAGGGGGCCAGCCCCAGCATTTT.

V and J are TRBV19 and TRBJ1-5, with D possibly being TRBD1 (5 bases). Per the germline V gene, CDR1 is LNHDA and CDR2 is SQIVND (reference sequence). Deletions cut 6 bases from V and 7 bases from J, with 16 bases between. This CDR3 region has 14 residues. CDR3 DNA sequence: TGTGCCAGTAGCCCCCAGGGACCCGGCCAGCCCCAGCATTTT. This sequence encodes CASSPQGPGQPQHF.

The count of this clonotype is one. V and J are TRBV18 and TRBJ2-5; no firm D call. Trimming took off 0 bases at V and 4 bases at J, with 12 bases between the two ends. The CDR3 length is 15 residues. Germline loops: CDR1 KGHSH, CDR2 LQKENI. CDR3 amino acids: CASSPPLAGGETQYF. DNA of the CDR3: TGTGCCAGCTCACCACCGCTCGCAGGTGGAGAGACCCAGTACTTC.

The chain is built from TRBV10-3 and TRBJ1-2; D remains ambiguous. Germline values: CDR1 ENHRY, CDR2 SYGVKD. CDR3 length: 17 residues. The germline V and J ends were trimmed by 2 bases and 1 base, with 17 bases remaining between them. The DNA of the CDR3 is TGTGCCATCAGTGAGGTCCCCCGCAACAAGAATAACTATGGCTACACCTTC. Translating it yields CAISEVPRNKNNYGYTF.

In the case of this clonotype: A much larger clone lies one base from this, so it may be a read error. The CDR3 does not close with the conserved phenylalanine or tryptophan, likely indicating a read error. The chain employs TRBV10-3 and TRBJ1-2; 8 bases align to TRBD1. The junction had 8 bases not matched to a gene; V was cut back by 6 bases and J by 8 bases. In germline, CDR1 is ENHRY, CDR2 SYGVKD. The CDR3 length is 13 residues. The CDR3 is CAIRGRGLWGYTL. The CDR3 nucleotides read TGTGCCATCAGAGGCAGGGGGCTCTGGGGCTACACCCTC.